The clone carrying this T cell receptor (beta chain) was detected only a few times. This sample stems from a study of identical twins. A universal primer site came from template switching; cDNA carried unique molecular identifiers. MiXCR, run by TCRdb on the 5' RACE reads, gives a single entry per CDR3 protein. The data show roughly 1.6 million distinct CDR3 sequences, with about 31% seen just once and more than 0.25% held by the top ten. CDR3 length: 11 amino acids. The ends were cut back, 3 bases at V and 4 bases at J, with 6 bases in the middle. Germline V CDR1 and CDR2: DFQATT, SNEGSKA (reference sequence).

The chain joins TRBV20-1 to TRBJ1-2, with D uncertain. Sequencing input: cord blood. The sequence was collected from a newborn girl in good health. In DNA form, the CDR3 reads TGCAGTGCTAGTTATCCCTATGGCTACACCTTC. This codes for CSASYPYGYTF.